This T cell receptor (beta chain) was documented in a study of cytomegalovirus exposure and HLA in healthy donors. PCR was performed using 60 Vbeta and 13 Jbeta primers. Per the original methods: Unique TCR beta chains numbered roughly 83 million in a later analysis, with 10 million to 14 million shared. The assay was immunoSEQ multiplex PCR, and TCRdb's table has in-frame clones only and misses some. That table supplies the V and J calls and clone size; D and trimming were determined from the DNA. The listing contains approximately 100,000 clones. The V and J ends lost 2 bases and 0 bases, in that order; junction bases with no gene match: 4. The CDR3 sequence is 15 residues long. Germline-derived CDR1 and CDR2 are SGHTS and YDEGEE. To note about this clone: Its antigen is not identified.

Study conclusions and caveats: While the bulk of TCR sequences proved rare, some public TCRs turned up in many donors. A later analysis found that most CMV-associated TCR beta chains appeared HLA-restricted. Clonal expansion, a later analysis showed, was greater in HLA-associated TCR beta chains than in equally common others.

The clonotype originates from a man between 50 and 59 years old in good health and CMV-seronegative. This chain links TRBV5-8 with TRBJ1-1; 7 bases are shared with TRBD1. The sample consisted of PBMCs. CDR3 loop: CASSFTRGMNTEAFF. The CDR3 DNA sequence: TGTGCCAGCAGCTTTACCAGGGGGATGAACACTGAAGCTTTCTTT.